Reported below is one T cell receptor beta chain. CDR3 size: 13 residues. CDR1 LNHDA and CDR2 SQIVND come from the germline V gene (reference sequence). Trimming pared 5 bases from V and 8 bases from J, leaving 15 bases between. This record comes from a study of T cell clones after liver transplantation. Sequencing was performed with immunoSEQ multiplex PCR; in TCRdb, only in-frame clones are kept and a portion is missing. The table has tens of thousands of clones, around four fifths seen once. This chain connects TRBV19 to TRBJ1-2; unclear D gene. The TCR comes from a human patient who received a liver transplant. A subset of T cells may come from the graft donor. The material sequenced was CD4+ T cells from blood, taken about 46 months after liver transplant. The chain's CDR3 is CASSSRARGGYTF. CDR3 DNA sequence: TGTGCCAGTAGTTCAAGGGCCCGCGGGGGCTACACCTTC.